There are many counts of the clone carrying this T cell receptor beta chain. TCRdb recomputed calls from the PCR reads with MiXCR, one row per CDR3 protein. The sample includes some 8,000 distinct CDR3 sequences, around 45% of them seen just once. The data were obtained in a study of CD4 and CD8 cells across lung adenocarcinoma regions. The CDR3 is 15 amino acids. V was trimmed by 2 bases and J by 2 bases, leaving 12 bases between them. Germline V gene data show CDR1 as MGHRA and CDR2 as YSYEKL. The TCR was taken from a male donor with lung adenocarcinoma. The CD4 and CD8 labels of this study may be unreliable. The V call is TRBV4-1, the J call TRBJ2-5, with a weak D call TRBD2 (6 bases). The sequenced sample was CD8+ T cells from the center of a lung tumor. The CDR3 nucleotides read TGCGCCAGCAGCCAACAACTAGCAGTACAAGAGACCCAGTACTTC. As protein: CASSQQLAVQETQYF.